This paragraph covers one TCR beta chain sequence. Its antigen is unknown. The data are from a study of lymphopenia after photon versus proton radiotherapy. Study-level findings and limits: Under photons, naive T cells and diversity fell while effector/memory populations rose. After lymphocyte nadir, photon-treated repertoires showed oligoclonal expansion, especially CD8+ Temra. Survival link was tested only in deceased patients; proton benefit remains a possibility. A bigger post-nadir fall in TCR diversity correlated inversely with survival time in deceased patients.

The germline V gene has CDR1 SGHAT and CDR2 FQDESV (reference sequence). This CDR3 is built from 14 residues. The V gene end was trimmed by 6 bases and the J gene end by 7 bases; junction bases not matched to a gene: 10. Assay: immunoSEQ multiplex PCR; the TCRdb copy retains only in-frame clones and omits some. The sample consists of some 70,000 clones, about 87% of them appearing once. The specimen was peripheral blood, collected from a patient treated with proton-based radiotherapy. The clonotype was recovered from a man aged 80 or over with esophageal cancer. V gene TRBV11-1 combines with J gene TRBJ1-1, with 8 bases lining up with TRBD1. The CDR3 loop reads CASSRRAGQVEAFF. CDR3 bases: TGTGCCAGCAGTCGACGAGCGGGACAGGTTGAAGCTTTCTTT. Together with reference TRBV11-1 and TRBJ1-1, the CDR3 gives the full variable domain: EAEVAQSPRYKITEKSQAVAFWCDPISGHATLYWYRQILGQGPELLVQFQDESVVDDSQLPKDRFSAERLKGVDSTLKIQPAELGDSAMYLCASSRRAGQVEAFFGQGTRLTVV.